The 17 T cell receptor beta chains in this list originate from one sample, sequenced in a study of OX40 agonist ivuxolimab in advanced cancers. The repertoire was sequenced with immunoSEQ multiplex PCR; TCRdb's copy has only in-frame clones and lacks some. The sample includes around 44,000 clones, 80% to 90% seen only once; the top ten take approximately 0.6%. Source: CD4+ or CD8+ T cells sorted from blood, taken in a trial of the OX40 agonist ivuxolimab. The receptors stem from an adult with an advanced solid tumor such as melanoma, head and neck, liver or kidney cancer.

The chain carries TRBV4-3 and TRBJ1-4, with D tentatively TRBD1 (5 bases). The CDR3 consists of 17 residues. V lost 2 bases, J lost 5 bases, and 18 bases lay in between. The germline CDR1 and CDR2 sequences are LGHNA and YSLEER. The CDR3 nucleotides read TGCGCCAGCAGCCAACACCCGGGACTTCGGGAGAATGAAAAACTGTTTTTT. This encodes CASSQHPGLRENEKLFF.

The DNA of the CDR3 is TGTGCCAGCAGCCTACATAATAAGGATGGCTACACCTTC. Residues: CASSLHNKDGYTF. The chain carries TRBV7-6 and TRBJ1-2; D is uncertain. CDR1 is SGHVS and CDR2 is FNYEAQ in the germline V gene. The CDR3 loop spans 13 amino acids. V lost 5 bases, J lost 6 bases, and 13 bases lay in between.

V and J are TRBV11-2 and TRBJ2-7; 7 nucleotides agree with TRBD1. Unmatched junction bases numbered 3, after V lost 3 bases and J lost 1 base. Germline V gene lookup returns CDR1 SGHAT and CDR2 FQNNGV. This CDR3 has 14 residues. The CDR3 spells CASSFDRASYEQYF. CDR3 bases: TGTGCCAGCAGCTTCGACAGGGCATCCTACGAGCAGTACTTC.

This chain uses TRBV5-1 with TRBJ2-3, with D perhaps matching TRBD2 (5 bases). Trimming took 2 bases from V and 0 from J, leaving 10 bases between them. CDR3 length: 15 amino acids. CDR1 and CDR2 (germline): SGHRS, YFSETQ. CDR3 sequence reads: CASSFRAESTDTQYF. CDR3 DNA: TGCGCCAGCAGCTTTCGAGCGGAGAGCACAGATACGCAGTATTTT.

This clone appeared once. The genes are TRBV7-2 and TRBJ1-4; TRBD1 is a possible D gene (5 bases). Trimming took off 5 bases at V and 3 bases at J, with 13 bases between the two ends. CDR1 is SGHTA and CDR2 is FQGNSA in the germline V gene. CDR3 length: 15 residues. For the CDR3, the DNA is TGTGCCAGCAGCGTTCGGGGGAGGCCTAATGAAAAACTGTTTTTT. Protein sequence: CASSVRGRPNEKLFF.

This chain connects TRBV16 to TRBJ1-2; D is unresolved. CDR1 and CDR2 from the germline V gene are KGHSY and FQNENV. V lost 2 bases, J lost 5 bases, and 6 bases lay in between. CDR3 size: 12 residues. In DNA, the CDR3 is TGTGCCAGCAGCCAAGAAACTTATGGCTACACCTTC. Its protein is CASSQETYGYTF.

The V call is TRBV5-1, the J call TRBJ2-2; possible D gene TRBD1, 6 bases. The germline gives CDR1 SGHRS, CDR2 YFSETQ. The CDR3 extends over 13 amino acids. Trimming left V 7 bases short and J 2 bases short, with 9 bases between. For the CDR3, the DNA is TGCGCCAGCCACAGGGAAAACACCGGGGAGCTGTTTTTT. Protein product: CASHRENTGELFF.

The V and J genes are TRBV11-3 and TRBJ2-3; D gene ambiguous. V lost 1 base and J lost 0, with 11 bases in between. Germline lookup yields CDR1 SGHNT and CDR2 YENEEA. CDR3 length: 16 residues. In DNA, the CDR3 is TGTGCCAGCAGCTTAGGCGGCACAGTGAGCACAGATACGCAGTATTTT. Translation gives CASSLGGTVSTDTQYF.

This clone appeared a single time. Here the CDR3 reads CASSVQLAGEETQYF. DNA for the CDR3: TGTGCCAGCAGCGTACAACTAGCGGGGGAAGAGACCCAGTACTTC. This sequence joins TRBV9 and TRBJ2-5; 11 bases are a match to TRBD2. This CDR3 region has 15 residues. Germline values: CDR1 SGDLS, CDR2 YYNGEE. V was clipped by 1 base and J by 3 bases; unmatched bases: 2.

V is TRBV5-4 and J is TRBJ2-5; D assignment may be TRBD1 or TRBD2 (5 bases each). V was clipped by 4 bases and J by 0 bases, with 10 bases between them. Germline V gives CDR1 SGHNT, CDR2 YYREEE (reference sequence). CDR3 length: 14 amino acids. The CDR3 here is CASSRWGNQETQYF. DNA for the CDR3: TGTGCCAGCAGCCGGTGGGGGAACCAAGAGACCCAGTACTTC. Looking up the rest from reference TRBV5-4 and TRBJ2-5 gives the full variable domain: ETGVTQSPTHLIKTRGQQVTLRCSSQSGHNTVSWYQQALGQGPQFIFQYYREEENGRGNFPPRFSGLQFPNYSSELNVNALELDDSALYLCASSRWGNQETQYFGPGTRLLVL.

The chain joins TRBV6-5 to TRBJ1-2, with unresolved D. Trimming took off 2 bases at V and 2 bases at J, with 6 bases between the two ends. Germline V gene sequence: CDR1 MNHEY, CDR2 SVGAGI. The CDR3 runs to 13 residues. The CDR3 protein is CASSYTGNYGYTF. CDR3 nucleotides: TGTGCCAGCAGTTACACCGGGAACTATGGCTACACCTTC.

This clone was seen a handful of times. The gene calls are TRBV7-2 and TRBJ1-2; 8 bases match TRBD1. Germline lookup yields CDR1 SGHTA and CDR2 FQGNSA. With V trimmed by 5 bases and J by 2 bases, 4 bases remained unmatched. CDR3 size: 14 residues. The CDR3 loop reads CASSLDRENYGYTF. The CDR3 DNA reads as TGTGCCAGCAGCCTGGACAGGGAGAACTATGGCTACACCTTC.

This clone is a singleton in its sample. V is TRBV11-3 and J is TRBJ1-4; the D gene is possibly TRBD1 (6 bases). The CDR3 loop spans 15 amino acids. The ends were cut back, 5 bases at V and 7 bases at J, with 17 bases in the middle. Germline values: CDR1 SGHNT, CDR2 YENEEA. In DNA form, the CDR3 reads TGTGCCAGCAGCCGGAGGACAGCTAGTGGTGAAAAACTGTTTTTT. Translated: CASSRRTASGEKLFF.

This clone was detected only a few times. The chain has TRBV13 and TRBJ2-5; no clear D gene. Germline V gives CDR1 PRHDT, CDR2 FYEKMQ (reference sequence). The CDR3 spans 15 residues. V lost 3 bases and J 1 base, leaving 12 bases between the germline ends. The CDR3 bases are TGTGCCAGCAGCTTTTCTGTAGCTGCCCAAGAGACCCAGTACTTC. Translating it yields CASSFSVAAQETQYF.

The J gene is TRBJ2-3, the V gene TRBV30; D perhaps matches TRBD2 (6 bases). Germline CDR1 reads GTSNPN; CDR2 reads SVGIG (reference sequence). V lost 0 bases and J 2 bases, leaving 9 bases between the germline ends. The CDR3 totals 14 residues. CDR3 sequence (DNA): TGTGCCTGGAGTGTAGGACTACCCACAGATACGCAGTATTTT. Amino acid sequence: CAWSVGLPTDTQYF.

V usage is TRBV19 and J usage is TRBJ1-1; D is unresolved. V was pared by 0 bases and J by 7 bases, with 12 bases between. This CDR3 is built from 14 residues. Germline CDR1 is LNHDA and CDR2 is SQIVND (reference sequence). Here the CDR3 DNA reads TGTGCCAGTAGTATAGATCTATCCCGATTTGAAGCTTTCTTT. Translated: CASSIDLSRFEAFF.

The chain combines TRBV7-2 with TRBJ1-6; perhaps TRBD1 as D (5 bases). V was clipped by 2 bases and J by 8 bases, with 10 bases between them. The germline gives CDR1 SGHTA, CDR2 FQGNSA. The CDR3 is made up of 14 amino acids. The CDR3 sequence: CASSLRQSDSPLHF. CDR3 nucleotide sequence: TGTGCCAGCAGCTTAAGACAGTCCGATTCACCCCTCCACTTT. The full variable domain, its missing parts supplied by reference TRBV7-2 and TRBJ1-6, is GAGVSQSPSNKVTEKGKDVELRCDPISGHTALYWYRQSLGQGLEFLIYFQGNSAPDKSGLPSDRFSAERTGGSVSTLTIQRTQQEDSAVYLCASSLRQSDSPLHFGNGTRLTVT.